Below, 15 T cell receptor beta chains from the same sample are listed, as sequenced in a study of blood T cell repertoires in COVID-19. Produced via immunoSEQ multiplex PCR; TCRdb's table is partial and in-frame only. The sample lists about 45,000 clones, 80% occurring once. The sample taken for sequencing was peripheral blood. Source of these receptors: a man between 65 and 79 years old with acute or convalescent COVID-19.

This clone was seen a few times. The chain couples TRBV19 to TRBJ1-5; possible D gene TRBD1, 5 bases. The germline V and J ends were trimmed by 3 bases and 4 bases, with 7 bases remaining between them. The CDR3 is made up of 13 amino acids. Germline V gives CDR1 LNHDA, CDR2 SQIVND (reference sequence). The CDR3 DNA follows: TGTGCCAGTAGTATGGGGGGAAATCAGCCCCAGCATTTT. Its translation: CASSMGGNQPQHF.

This clone was detected a few times. The genes are TRBV6-5 and TRBJ1-3; D remains ambiguous. Per the germline V gene, CDR1 is MNHEY and CDR2 is SVGAGI. V was trimmed by 0 bases and J by 4 bases, leaving 7 bases between them. The CDR3 has 14 residues. The CDR3 nucleotides are TGTGCCAGCAGTTACTCGTTAGCAGGAAACACCATATATTTT. Protein sequence: CASSYSLAGNTIYF.

The chain carries TRBV4-3 and TRBJ2-5, with 10 bases matching TRBD2. Germline values: CDR1 LGHNA, CDR2 YSLEER. The CDR3 runs 18 residues. The V and J ends lost 0 bases and 4 bases, in that order; junction bases with no gene match: 11. The CDR3 nucleotides are TGCGCCAGCAGCCAAGATAGTTTCAGCGGGGGGGCCCCAGAGACCCAGTACTTC. Translation gives CASSQDSFSGGAPETQYF.

The chain has TRBV19 and TRBJ1-1; 11 bases align to TRBD1. V lost 6 bases and J lost 1; bases outside the gene matches: 7. The CDR3 sequence is 16 residues long. Germline CDR1 and CDR2: LNHDA and SQIVND (reference sequence). CDR3: CASRIGTGGRNTEAFF. The CDR3 nucleotides read TGTGCCAGTAGGATCGGGACAGGGGGAAGGAACACTGAAGCTTTCTTT.

The V gene is TRBV6-2 or TRBV6-3, the J gene TRBJ2-7; a weak D match, TRBD2 (7 bases). The CDR3 is 15 residues long. The germline CDR1 and CDR2 sequences are MNHEY and SVGEGT. Between the trimmed V and J ends, which lost 2 bases and 8 bases, there was a span of 19 bases. The CDR3 sequence is CASSYGGRGVLQQYF. The CDR3 DNA reads as TGTGCCAGCAGTTACGGGGGGAGGGGGGTACTCCAGCAGTACTTC.

This chain connects TRBV5-6 to TRBJ1-4; 12 bases align to TRBD1. The V and J ends lost 4 bases and 5 bases, in that order; junction bases with no gene match: 6. The CDR3 totals 16 residues. The V gene's germline CDR1 is SGHDT and CDR2 YYEEEE. The CDR3 loop is CASSPAGQGANEKLFF. The CDR3 nucleotides read TGTGCCAGCAGCCCCGCGGGACAGGGGGCGAATGAAAAACTGTTTTTT.

V is TRBV7-9 and J is TRBJ1-1; D possibly corresponds to TRBD1 (5 bases). The germline V and J ends were trimmed by 10 bases and 5 bases, with 17 bases remaining between them. The CDR3 runs to 13 residues. Germline V CDR1 and CDR2: SEHNR, FQNEAQ (reference sequence). The CDR3 loop reads CATNSGFGTEAFF. The CDR3 nucleotides are TGTGCCACAAACTCAGGGTTTGGGACTGAAGCTTTCTTT.

The chain is built from TRBV5-1 and TRBJ2-1, with 13 nucleotides matching TRBD2. This CDR3 contains 18 residues. CDR1 and CDR2 from the germline V gene are SGHRS and YFSETQ. V dropped 4 bases and J dropped 6; count of bases not matched to a gene: 13. The DNA of the CDR3 is TGCGCCAGCAGCCGGACTAGCGGGGGACCACGGGGATTCAATGAGCAGTTCTTC. Translated: CASSRTSGGPRGFNEQFF.

This chain joins TRBV6-2 or TRBV6-3 and TRBJ2-7; 7 bases are shared with TRBD1. V dropped 6 bases and J dropped 1; count of bases not matched to a gene: 9. CDR3 length: 15 amino acids. CDR1 and CDR2 from the germline V gene are MNHEY and SVGEGT. The CDR3, as DNA: TGTGCCAGCAGCTTTGGACAGGCCCTTTCCTACGAGCAGTACTTC. Residues: CASSFGQALSYEQYF.

The chain combines TRBV19 with TRBJ1-2; 10 bases are shared with TRBD1. This CDR3 has 17 amino acids. Trimming at V came to 2 bases and at J to 1 base, leaving 7 bases not matched to a gene. Germline V lookup: CDR1 LNHDA, CDR2 SQIVND (reference sequence). The CDR3 loop reads CASSISGQGVINYGYTF. The CDR3 region has the DNA TGTGCCAGTAGTATATCTGGACAGGGGGTAATTAACTATGGCTACACCTTC.

The chain combines TRBV7-6 with TRBJ1-1; 8 nucleotides align to TRBD1. CDR1 SGHVS and CDR2 FNYEAQ come from the germline V gene. CDR3 length: 15 amino acids. Losses at the gene ends were 5 bases for V and 3 bases for J; bases not matched to a gene: 8. CDR3 region: CASSPLQGGDTEAFF. The CDR3, as DNA: TGTGCCAGCAGCCCTCTACAGGGGGGGGACACTGAAGCTTTCTTT.

CDR3 bases: TGTGCCAGCAGCTTATCCGTTAACTATGGCTACACCTTC. This gives the protein CASSLSVNYGYTF. The chain is built from TRBV11-2 and TRBJ1-2, with unresolved D. There are 13 residues in the CDR3. V was pared by 2 bases and J by 1 base, with 5 bases between. From germline, CDR1 is SGHAT and CDR2 FQNNGV. Complete variable domain (other parts from reference TRBV11-2 and TRBJ1-2): EAGVAQSPRYKIIEKRQSVAFWCNPISGHATLYWYQQILGQGPKLLIQFQNNGVVDDSQLPKDRFSAERLKGVDSTLKIQPAKLEDSAVYLCASSLSVNYGYTFGSGTRLTVV.

This rearrangement joins TRBV4-3 to TRBJ2-6; D not certain. The length of the CDR3 is 15 residues. Per germline, CDR1 LGHNA and CDR2 YSLEER. V was trimmed by 0 bases and J by 2 bases, leaving 5 bases between them. The CDR3 DNA is TGCGCCAGCAGCCAAGATGTAACTGGGGCCAACGTCCTGACTTTC. It translates to CASSQDVTGANVLTF.

The V call is TRBV5-4, the J call TRBJ1-6; 7 positions agree with TRBD1. Germline V lookup: CDR1 SGHNT, CDR2 YYREEE (reference sequence). The trim removed 1 base at V and 3 bases at J, leaving 7 bases unmatched. There are 17 residues in the CDR3. The CDR3 DNA reads as TGTGCCAGCAGCTTGACGACAGGGAGCGGCTATAATTCACCCCTCCACTTT. It specifies CASSLTTGSGYNSPLHF.

This chain joins TRBV4-3 and TRBJ1-4, with D possibly TRBD1 on 5 matching bases. The CDR3 contains 14 residues. The germline CDR1 and CDR2 sequences are LGHNA and YSLEER. Trimming stripped 0 bases from V and 7 bases from J, with 9 bases between. The CDR3 sequence: CASSQDRVGEKLFF. The CDR3 coding sequence is TGCGCCAGCAGCCAAGACAGGGTCGGTGAAAAACTGTTTTTT.